This TCR beta chain was sequenced in a study of a mutant IDH1 vaccine in newly diagnosed glioma. Study-level background: Vaccination started 4-6 weeks after radiotherapy alone, or with temozolomide cycles. Treated patients had a mean age of about 44 years and a sex split that was roughly 60% male and roughly 38% female.

As for time point: week 23, last vaccination. Each dose delivered 300 ug of mutant IDH1 20-mer peptide subcutaneously with imiquimod. Remarks on this clone: Its antigen is not identified.

Study-wide points: Patients showed vaccine-induced immune responses at a rate of 90% to 95%.

Clones were sequenced by immunoSEQ multiplex PCR, and TCRdb holds only the in-frame ones, with some missing. Seen here are roughly 38,000 clones, more than 60% observed once, and the top ten hold roughly 6.3%. The sequenced sample was PBMCs, obtained from a glioma patient whose treatment included an IDH1 peptide vaccine. The clonotype originates from a woman aged 40 to 50 with glioma. Some clones in this sample may be carry-over from other donors' samples.

The chain's CDR3 is CASASDRGVNTEAFF. The CDR3 nucleotides read TGTGCCAGCGCCTCGGACAGGGGAGTGAACACTGAAGCTTTCTTT. V usage is TRBV27 and J usage is TRBJ1-1; 9 nucleotides align to TRBD1. CDR1 MNHEY and CDR2 SMNVEV come from the germline V gene (reference sequence). CDR3 length: 15 residues. Trimming removed 8 bases from V and 0 bases from J; junction bases left unmatched: 7.